A single sample is the source of the 14 T cell receptor beta chains below, sequenced in a study of shared clonotypes between healthy human individuals (TCRdb year 2020). The library was made by the immunoSEQ multiplex PCR assay. Entries here come from immuneACCESS through TCRdb and include only in-frame sequences with V and J called. Some clones fail to appear in such tables; in the studies checked, an unresolved V gene covers under half of the shortfall, and the cause of the remainder is unknown. Across this sample there are over 1.5 million clones, with 95% to 99% seen only once. Clones ranked in the top ten supply about 0.45% of the sample. The sample comprised naive CD4+ T cells sorted from blood. The sample's cell subset or site label is to be understood as: CD45RA+ positively selected. The receptors were sampled from a man between 25 and 39 years old in good health.

V usage is TRBV6-5 and J usage is TRBJ1-2, with a tentative D call TRBD1 (5 bases). The CDR3 is made up of 14 amino acids. The V gene lost 5 bases and the J gene lost 7 bases, with 17 bases spanning the gap. The germline V gene encodes CDR1 MNHEY and CDR2 SVGAGI. CDR3 coding DNA: TGTGCCAGCAGTCAACCCCGGTGGGGCTCTGGCTACACCTTC. This translates into CASSQPRWGSGYTF.

V gene TRBV10-2 combines with J gene TRBJ2-1; D is unresolved. In germline, CDR1 is WSHSY, CDR2 SAAADI. V was cut by 5 bases and J by 6 bases, with 5 bases left in between. The length of the CDR3 is 11 residues. As DNA, the CDR3 is TGCGCCAGCAGTCAGACCAATGAGCAGTTCTTC. It codes for CASSQTNEQFF.

The V call is TRBV10-2, the J call TRBJ2-7; D is undetermined. Trimming cost V 6 bases and J 0 bases, with 6 bases left between them. This CDR3 is built from 12 residues. In germline, CDR1 is WSHSY, CDR2 SAAADI. The CDR3 is CASRNSSYEQYF. In DNA form, the CDR3 reads TGCGCCAGCAGGAACAGCTCCTACGAGCAGTACTTC.

This clone has just one count. V is TRBV7-9 and J is TRBJ1-2, with TRBD1 matching 7 bases. This CDR3 is built from 15 residues. Germline CDR1 and CDR2: SEHNR and FQNEAQ (reference sequence). V was pared by 5 bases and J by 0 bases, with 6 bases of the junction left unmatched. CDR3 coding DNA: TGTGCCAGCAGCGCCTGGGACAGCTCTAACTATGGCTACACCTTC. Translation: CASSAWDSSNYGYTF.

The chain has TRBV10-3 and TRBJ2-7; possible D gene TRBD2, 8 bases. The V gene's germline CDR1 is ENHRY and CDR2 SYGVKD. The CDR3 spans 13 residues. V was pared by 8 bases and J by 2 bases, with 13 bases between. DNA of the CDR3: TGTGCCATCGGGACAGCGGGAGCCTACGAGCAGTACTTC. Translated: CAIGTAGAYEQYF.

CDR3 nucleotide sequence: TGCAGTGCTAGACGCGGAAACACCATATATTTT. The encoded protein is CSARRGNTIYF. V gene TRBV20-1 combines with J gene TRBJ1-3; no clear D gene. In germline, CDR1 is DFQATT, CDR2 SNEGSKA (reference sequence). V was cut by 2 bases and J by 4 bases, with 3 bases left in between. This CDR3 region has 11 residues.

The chain couples TRBV28 to TRBJ2-7; 11 nucleotides agree with TRBD1. Trimming removed 3 bases from V and 0 bases from J; junction bases left unmatched: 7. Germline V gives CDR1 MDHEN, CDR2 SYDVKM. The CDR3 spans 17 residues. CDR3: CASSFSGGTGGSYEQYF. The CDR3 DNA reads TGTGCCAGCAGTTTCTCTGGAGGGACAGGGGGCTCCTACGAGCAGTACTTC.

This sequence joins TRBV10-3 and TRBJ1-2, with TRBD1 as a possible D gene (5 bases). The germline V gene encodes CDR1 ENHRY and CDR2 SYGVKD. Deletions cut 2 bases from V and 4 bases from J, with 26 bases between. The CDR3 contains 19 residues. The CDR3 is CAISEGDPGSVTHLYGYTF. CDR3 bases: TGTGCCATCAGTGAGGGGGACCCTGGTTCGGTTACCCATCTCTATGGCTACACCTTC.

This chain uses TRBV2 with TRBJ2-2; possible D gene TRBD1, 5 bases. The CDR3 has 15 amino acids. V was pared by 5 bases and J by 6 bases, with 16 bases between. The germline gives CDR1 SNHLY, CDR2 FYNNEI. The CDR3 sequence: CASSSDWVGAGELFF. As DNA, the CDR3 is TGTGCCAGCAGTTCAGACTGGGTAGGGGCCGGGGAGCTGTTTTTT.

V gene TRBV7-3 combines with J gene TRBJ2-1; D might be TRBD1 (6 bases). The CDR3 totals 15 residues. Germline V gene data show CDR1 as SGHTA and CDR2 as FQGTGA. Trimming left V 5 bases short and J 4 bases short, with 15 bases between. The CDR3 here is CASSPIGDTYNEQFF. The CDR3 bases are TGTGCCAGCAGCCCTATAGGGGACACTTACAATGAGCAGTTCTTC.

The chain combines TRBV10-1 with TRBJ2-2; a weak D match, TRBD1 (6 bases). V was pared by 5 bases and J by 3 bases, with 7 bases between. This CDR3 comprises 13 residues. Germline loops: CDR1 WNHNN, CDR2 SYGVQD (reference sequence). CDR3 sequence: CASSQGYTGELFF. Here the CDR3 DNA reads TGCGCCAGCAGTCAGGGGTACACCGGGGAGCTGTTTTTT.

The rearrangement links TRBV5-6 to TRBJ2-7, with a possible D match to TRBD1 (6 bases). Germline V lookup: CDR1 SGHDT, CDR2 YYEEEE. The CDR3 has 15 amino acids. V was clipped by 0 bases and J by 0 bases, with 10 bases between them. The CDR3 protein is CASSLAGTLSYEQYF. The CDR3 DNA follows: TGTGCCAGCAGCTTGGCCGGGACACTCTCCTACGAGCAGTACTTC.

The chain couples TRBV19 to TRBJ1-5; D not resolved. CDR1 is LNHDA and CDR2 is SQIVND in the germline V gene (reference sequence). Trimming removed 6 bases at V and 1 base at J, with 13 bases between. The CDR3 length is 15 residues. The CDR3 DNA sequence: TGTGCCAGTAGACTAGACGGAGCGAGCAATCAGCCCCAGCATTTT. Residues: CASRLDGASNQPQHF.

The chain links TRBV29-1 to TRBJ2-2; 8 bases fit TRBD2. This CDR3 has 16 residues. Germline lookup yields CDR1 SQVTM and CDR2 ANQGSEA. V gave up 5 bases and J gave up 4 bases; unmatched junction bases: 12. This chain's CDR3 is CSVWDGRAGITGELFF. In nucleotides, the CDR3 is TGCAGCGTTTGGGACGGGAGGGCCGGGATCACCGGGGAGCTGTTTTTT.